Sequencing of this T cell receptor beta chain was carried out in a study of post-analysis software for immune sequencing data. Notes on the study in general: Patients used roughly five TRBV segments, including TRBV5-6, TRBV5-1 and TRBV20-1, more often than controls.

This CDR3 spans 17 amino acids. Unmatched junction bases numbered 10, after V lost 0 bases and J lost 5 bases. Per germline, CDR1 MGHRA and CDR2 YSYEKL. This clonotype was detected only a few times. Its antigen remains unidentified. Every TCR beta cDNA library bore unique molecular identifiers. Input amounts of roughly 0.9 to 10 million T cells were used. These gave 500,000 or so cDNA molecules, so each molecule approximated one T cell. TCRdb reanalysed the PCR reads using MiXCR and keeps one entry per CDR3 protein. Among approximately 440,000 distinct CDR3 sequences listed, nearly 45% were seen once. The TCR originated in a girl under 18 with multiple sclerosis. The chain carries TRBV4-1 and TRBJ2-5; 9 bases fit TRBD2. What was sequenced was blood. In DNA form, the CDR3 reads TGCGCCAGCAGCCAAGAGGCGGGGACTAGCCGGACGGAGACCCAGTACTTC. Translating it yields CASSQEAGTSRTETQYF.